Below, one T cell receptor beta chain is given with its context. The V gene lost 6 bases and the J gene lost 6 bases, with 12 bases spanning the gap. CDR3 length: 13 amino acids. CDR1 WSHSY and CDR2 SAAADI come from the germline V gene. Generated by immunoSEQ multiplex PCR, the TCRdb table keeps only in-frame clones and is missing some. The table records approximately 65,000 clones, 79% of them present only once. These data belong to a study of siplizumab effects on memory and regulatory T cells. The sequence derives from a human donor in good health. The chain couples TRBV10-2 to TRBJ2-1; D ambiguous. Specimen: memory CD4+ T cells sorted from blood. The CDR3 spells CASSHGFGNEQFF. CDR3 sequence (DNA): TGCGCCAGCAGCCACGGTTTTGGCAATGAGCAGTTCTTC.